This is a list of T cell receptor beta chains from one sample in a study of cytomegalovirus exposure and HLA in healthy donors. TCRdb keeps only in-frame clones here, not all; method: immunoSEQ multiplex PCR. Among under 100,000 clones listed, roughly 84% were seen once. The sequencing input was PBMCs. The receptors shown here come from a woman younger than 30 in good health and CMV-seropositive. Both conserved end residues are part of each CDR3. D genes are given only for firm matches. Some rows mark clone size as missing; the rest say once, few, many or name a class of expanded clone.

abundance	v_gene	d_gene	j_gene	CDR3nt	CDR3aa
-	TRBV5-4	-	TRBJ1-2	TGTGCCAGCAGCTTCGGGCCCCAAGGGGGAGGCTACACCTTC	CASSFGPQGGGYTF
-	TRBV6-5	-	TRBJ2-7	TGTGCCAGCAGTTACCCTATAGGGGGCTCCTACGAGCAGTACTTC	CASSYPIGGSYEQYF
once	TRBV11-2	-	TRBJ1-2	TGTGCCAGCAGCTCGACATCGGCTAATCATGGCTACACCTTC	CASSSTSANHGYTF
-	TRBV4-1	-	TRBJ1-4	TGCGCCAGCAGCCAAGACGGTGAGGGTTTCCGGGAAAAACTGTTTTTT	CASSQDGEGFREKLFF
-	TRBV30	-	TRBJ2-1	TGTGCCTGGAGTGTACTTGCGGGGCTAGGCAATGAGCAGTTCTTC	CAWSVLAGLGNEQFF
-	TRBV5-8	TRBD1	TRBJ2-7	TGTGCCAGCAGCTTGCCGGACAGGACCTACGAGCAGTACTTC	CASSLPDRTYEQYF
once	TRBV19	TRBD1	TRBJ1-5	TGTGCCAGTAGTGAAAGGGGGCTTGGCAATCAGCCCCAGCATTTT	CASSERGLGNQPQHF
once	TRBV7-2	-	TRBJ1-1	TGTGCCAGCAGCTTATTCTGGAACACTGAAGCTTTCTTT	CASSLFWNTEAFF
-	TRBV5-4	TRBD1	TRBJ1-3	TGTGCCAGCAGTCGAACAGGGGGTGGAAACACCATATATTTT	CASSRTGGGNTIYF
-	TRBV4-1	TRBD2	TRBJ2-1	TGCGCCAGCAGCCAAGATCCAACTAGCGGGGGGCATGAGCAGTTCTTC	CASSQDPTSGGHEQFF
-	TRBV4-1	-	TRBJ1-2	TGCGCCAGCAGCCAAGATAACAGGGCCAGGGGCTACACCTTC	CASSQDNRARGYTF
few	TRBV2	-	TRBJ1-6	TGTGCCAGCAGTGAATTCGGAGATCTCTATAATTCACCCCTCCACTTT	CASSEFGDLYNSPLHF
few	TRBV7-6	TRBD2	TRBJ2-7	TGTGCCAGCAGCCCAGGGACTAGCGGGGGAACCTACGAGCAGTACTTC	CASSPGTSGGTYEQYF
-	TRBV13	-	TRBJ2-5	TGTGCCAGCGCTGCGAGGGGGACGGAGGAGACCCAGTACTTC	CASAARGTEETQYF
-	TRBV5-1	TRBD2	TRBJ2-1	TGCGCCAGCAGTCAGACGACTAGCGGGGGATACAATGAGCAGTTCTTC	CASSQTTSGGYNEQFF
-	TRBV28	TRBD1	TRBJ2-7	TGTGCCAGCAGTCCACCCCAGGGGACAGGGGACTACGAGCAGTACTTC	CASSPPQGTGDYEQYF
-	TRBV10-1	TRBD1	TRBJ2-3	TGCGCCAGCAGTCAAGGGGGCTTTGCAGATACGCAGTATTTT	CASSQGGFADTQYF
-	TRBV6-7	TRBD1	TRBJ2-5	TGTGCCAGTTATCAGGGGGCTACTGGAGAGACCCAGTACTTC	CASYQGATGETQYF
-	TRBV27	TRBD1	TRBJ1-5	TGTGCCAGCAGTCCAGGGGGTCAGCCCCAGCATTTT	CASSPGGQPQHF
-	TRBV5-1	TRBD1	TRBJ2-4	TGCGCCAGCAGCCTCTGGACAGGGTTTGCCAAAAACATTCAGTACTTC	CASSLWTGFAKNIQYF
-	TRBV14	-	TRBJ2-2	TGTGCCAGCAGCCGACAATGGTGGGCCGGGGAGCTGTTTTTT	CASSRQWWAGELFF
-	TRBV28	-	TRBJ2-2	TGTGCCAGCAGTTCTCCCCAGGATAACACCGGGGAGCTGTTTTTT	CASSSPQDNTGELFF
-	TRBV13	-	TRBJ2-1	TGTGCCAGCAGCCCTCGTTCTAGCGCGGTCGATGAGCAGTTCTTC	CASSPRSSAVDEQFF
-	TRBV14	TRBD1	TRBJ2-2	TGTGCCAGCAGCCCGCAGGGGGCCGGGGAGCTGTTTTTT	CASSPQGAGELFF
-	TRBV7-6	-	TRBJ1-5	TGTGCCAGCAGCGTGGGAGGAGGGCGAGGGGAGCCCCAGCATTTT	CASSVGGGRGEPQHF
-	TRBV19	-	TRBJ1-1	TGTGCCAGTATGATCGGCAGGATGAACACTGAAGCTTTCTTT	CASMIGRMNTEAFF
few	TRBV2	TRBD1	TRBJ2-7	TGTGCCAGCAGTGATCAGGGGGCGCTGGGGGAGCAGTACTTC	CASSDQGALGEQYF
-	TRBV27	-	TRBJ1-6	TGTGCCAGCAGCCGACAGGCCCGGGCCTATAATTCACCCCTCCACTTT	CASSRQARAYNSPLHF
-	TRBV7-2	TRBD2	TRBJ2-1	TGTGCCAGCAGCCCTAGCGGGGATTCCTACAATGAGCAGTTCTTC	CASSPSGDSYNEQFF
once	TRBV27	-	TRBJ1-2	TGTGCCAGCAGGGAGGGTTTTTCCGGCTACACCTTC	CASREGFSGYTF
-	TRBV28	-	TRBJ2-7	TGTGCCAGCACCCTTGGGGGCATCACCGGCGAGCAGTACTTC	CASTLGGITGEQYF
once	TRBV28	-	TRBJ1-1	TGTGCCAGCAGTTTTCTCTTAGGGGCCGAAAGGGCTTTCTTT	CASSFLLGAERAFF
-	TRBV6-1	-	TRBJ2-2	TGTGCCAGCAGTGCAAAGGACAGTCGGTCCGGGGAGCTGTTTTTT	CASSAKDSRSGELFF
-	TRBV30	TRBD1	TRBJ1-5	TGTGCCTGGAGTGTAGGGGGCAGGGGGGCGAGTCAGCCCCAGCATTTT	CAWSVGGRGASQPQHF
few	TRBV11-2	TRBD1	TRBJ2-5	TGTGCCAGCAGCTCCTACGGGACAGATCAAGAGACCCAGTACTTC	CASSSYGTDQETQYF
-	TRBV19	-	TRBJ1-2	TGTGCCAGTAGTATAGTTAACAGTAACTATGGCTACACCTTC	CASSIVNSNYGYTF
-	TRBV5-6	TRBD1	TRBJ1-2	TGTGCCAGCACCAGGGGGTCTGGCTACACCTTC	CASTRGSGYTF
-	TRBV9	TRBD1	TRBJ2-7	TGTGCCAGCAGCCTACAGGGGGCTAGCTACGAGCAGTACTTC	CASSLQGASYEQYF
-	TRBV6-5	-	TRBJ1-1	TGTGCCAGCAGTGGAGGCGGGACGAACACTGAAGCTTTCTTT	CASSGGGTNTEAFF